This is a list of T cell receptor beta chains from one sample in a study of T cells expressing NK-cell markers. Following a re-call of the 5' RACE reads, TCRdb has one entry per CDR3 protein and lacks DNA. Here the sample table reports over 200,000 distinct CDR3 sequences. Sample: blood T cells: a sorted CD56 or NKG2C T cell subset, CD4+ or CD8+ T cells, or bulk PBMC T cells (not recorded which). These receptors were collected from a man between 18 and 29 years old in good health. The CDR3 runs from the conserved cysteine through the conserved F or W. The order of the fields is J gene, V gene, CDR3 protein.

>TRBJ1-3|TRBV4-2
CASSSQTLGSGNTIYF
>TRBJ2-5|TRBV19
CASNDRGTQETQYF
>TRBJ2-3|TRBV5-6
CASSLAGGLDTQYF
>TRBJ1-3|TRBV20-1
CSAYQGVENTIYF
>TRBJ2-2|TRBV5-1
CASSLAGGQLLNTGELFF
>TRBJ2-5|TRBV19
CASSVTGGQETQYF
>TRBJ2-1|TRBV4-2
CASSQDPRTSVYEQFF
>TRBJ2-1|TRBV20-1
CSGTSGNDNEQFF
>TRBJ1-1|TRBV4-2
CASSQDFHSEAFF
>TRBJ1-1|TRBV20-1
CSACTRLNTEAFF
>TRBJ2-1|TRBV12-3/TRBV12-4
CASSGSGSNEQFF
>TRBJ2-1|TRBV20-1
CSASDSPTVFF
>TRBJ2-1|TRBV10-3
CAISERWPSGSGYEQFF
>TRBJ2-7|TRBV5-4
CASSSGRTSGSYEQYF
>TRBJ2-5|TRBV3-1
CASSQVGTGQETQYF
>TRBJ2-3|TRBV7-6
CASSLASLAKQYF
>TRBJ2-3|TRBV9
CASSALTAGGTDTQYF
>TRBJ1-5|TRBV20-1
CSAVGQGANQPQHF
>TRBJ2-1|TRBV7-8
CASSTLGPANNEQFF
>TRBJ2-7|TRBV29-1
CSVEERKRKEYEQYF
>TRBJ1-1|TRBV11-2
CASSGTRREAFF
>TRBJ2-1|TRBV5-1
CASSLVADSSYNEQFF
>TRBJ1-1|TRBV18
CASSPPGRPEAFF
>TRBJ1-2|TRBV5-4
CASSLVQNNYGYTF
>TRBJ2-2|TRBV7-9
CASSLRLRTNTGELFF
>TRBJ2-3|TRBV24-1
CATSDWTSGTSSTDTQYF
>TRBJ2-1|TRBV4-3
CASSPLLAGLNEQFF
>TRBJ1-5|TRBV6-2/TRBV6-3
CASTLRDTGSNQPQHF
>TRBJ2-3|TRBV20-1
CGLSTDRGFSDTQYF
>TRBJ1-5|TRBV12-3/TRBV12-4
CASSSAGNQPQHF
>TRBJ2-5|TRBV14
CASSRPQETQYF
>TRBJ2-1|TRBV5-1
CASSLELAGGHEQFF
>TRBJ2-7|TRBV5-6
CASSLVEQGANEQYF
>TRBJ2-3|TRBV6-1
CASSDRDWSRDTQYF
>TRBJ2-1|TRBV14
CASKPDTSSYNEQFF
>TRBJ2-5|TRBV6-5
CASSYAAHGAETQYF
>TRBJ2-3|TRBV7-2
CASSLAFSGGRSTDTQYF
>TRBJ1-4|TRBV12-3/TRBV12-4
CASRTRTGGKLFF
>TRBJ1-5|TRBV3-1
CASSPRVVGVERNQPQHF
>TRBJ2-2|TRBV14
CASSGQGTGELFF
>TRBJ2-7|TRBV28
CASSLLRGGRQYF
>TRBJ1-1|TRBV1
CTSSQGPNTEAFF
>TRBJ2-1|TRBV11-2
CASSLHGVGEQFF
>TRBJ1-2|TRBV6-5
CASSFSGTGRHPYGYTF
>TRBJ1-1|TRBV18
CASSPPQGSEAFF
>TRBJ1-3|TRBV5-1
CASNREGGNTIYF
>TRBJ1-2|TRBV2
CASSELKNYGYTF
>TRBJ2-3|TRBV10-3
CAISGRTSSDTQYF
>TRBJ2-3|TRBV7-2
CASSLVEWDRSTDTQYF
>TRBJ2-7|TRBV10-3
CAIRQGLAGGRSYEQYF
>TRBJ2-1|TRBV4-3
CASSQTYRPQQKQFF
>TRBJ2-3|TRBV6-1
CASIGLRTDTQYF
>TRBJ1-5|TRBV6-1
CASKTGTLSNQPQHF
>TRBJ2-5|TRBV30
CAWSSGRRAQETQYF